The rows below give T cell receptor beta chains drawn from one sample of a study of blood T cells in healthy people across ages. MiXCR, applied by TCRdb to the 5' RACE reads, yields one record per CDR3 protein. This sample has more than 700,000 distinct CDR3 sequences; 35% to 50% occur once, and the top ten carry 15% to 20%. Sequences were obtained from blood. The receptors were sampled from a man older than 75 in good health. Each CDR3 is given with its conserved first and last residue. D genes are given only for firm matches. Clone sizes are given selectively: once, few, many, or a class where the clone is expanded.

clone size	V gene	J gene	D gene	CDR3 DNA	CDR3 protein
.	TRBV12-3/TRBV12-4	TRBJ2-3	.	TGTGCCAGCAGTATCCAGGATACGCAGTATTTT	CASSIQDTQYF
.	TRBV13	TRBJ1-1	.	TGTGCCAGCAGCGGGGGACACACGAACACTGAAGCTTTCTTT	CASSGGHTNTEAFF
.	TRBV29-1	TRBJ2-3	TRBD2	TGCAGCGTTGATGGGGGAGGGAGCACAGATACGCAGTATTTT	CSVDGGGSTDTQYF
.	TRBV29-1	TRBJ2-5	TRBD1	TGCAGCGAATGGGACAGTATGGAAGAGACCCAGTACTTC	CSEWDSMEETQYF
.	TRBV20-1	TRBJ2-1	TRBD2	TGCAGTGCTAGGGACGGACTAGCGGGAGGGCGGGAGTTCTTC	CSARDGLAGGREFF
.	TRBV7-6	TRBJ2-7	.	TGTGCCAGCAGGGCGGGACAGAGGGGATACGAGCAGTACTTC	CASRAGQRGYEQYF
many	TRBV7-2	TRBJ2-7	.	TGTGCCAGCAGCTTATTGATGGGTACAGGAAACGAGCAGTACTTC	CASSLLMGTGNEQYF
.	TRBV5-1	TRBJ2-3	.	TGCGCCAGCAGCTTCTTCCGGAGGACATCCACAGATACGCAGTATTTT	CASSFFRRTSTDTQYF
.	TRBV5-1	TRBJ2-1	.	TGCGCCAGCAGCTTGGACGGAGCGGTTCCGTTCGATGAGCAGTTCTTC	CASSLDGAVPFDEQFF
few	TRBV7-2	TRBJ1-1	.	TGTGCCAGCAGCTTAGCCACGCGCACTGAAGCTTTCTTT	CASSLATRTEAFF
many	TRBV15	TRBJ2-7	TRBD1	TGTGCCACCAGCAGAGATCCGACAGGGACATACGAGCAGTACTTC	CATSRDPTGTYEQYF
.	TRBV12-3/TRBV12-4	TRBJ2-3	.	TGTGCCAGCACCCTGACAGAGGAAGGCACAGATACGCAGTATTTT	CASTLTEEGTDTQYF
few	TRBV2	TRBJ2-7	TRBD2	TGTGCCAGCCACCGGACTAGCGGGAAGAGCGAGCAGTACTTC	CASHRTSGKSEQYF
.	TRBV29-1	TRBJ2-3	.	TGCAGCGTTGAAGATGGGTCAGATACGCAGTATTTT	CSVEDGSDTQYF
.	TRBV24-1	TRBJ2-1	TRBD1	TGTGCCACCAGTGACTCCTGGGACAGGGGGCGATTAGAGCAGTTCTTC	CATSDSWDRGRLEQFF
few	TRBV28	TRBJ2-3	.	TGTGCCAGCAGTTCCGACCGACCGCCGGATACGCAGTATTTT	CASSSDRPPDTQYF
.	TRBV5-1	TRBJ2-1	TRBD2	TGCGCCAGCAGTTCGCGGGAGGATCAGAATGAGCAGTTCTTC	CASSSREDQNEQFF
.	TRBV29-1	TRBJ2-5	.	TGCAGCGTCCGCTACGCCCAGGGGATTTTGGAGACCCAGTACTTC	CSVRYAQGILETQYF
.	TRBV20-1	TRBJ2-3	.	TGCAGTGCTAGAGTCAGCGGAGCCACAGATACGCAGTATTTT	CSARVSGATDTQYF
.	TRBV7-3	TRBJ2-5	.	TGTGCCAGCAGCTTAAATCCCAGCCAAGAGACCCAGTACTTC	CASSLNPSQETQYF
.	TRBV20-1	TRBJ2-6	.	TGCAGTGCTGAGAGGGCTGGGGCCAACGTCCTGACTTTC	CSAERAGANVLTF
.	TRBV9	TRBJ1-5	TRBD1	TGTGCCAGCAGCAGGACACAGGGGTATCAGCCCCAGCATTTT	CASSRTQGYQPQHF
.	TRBV5-1	TRBJ2-4	TRBD2	TGCGCCAGCAGAGTAGCGGGAGATGTCAAAAACATTCAGTACTTC	CASRVAGDVKNIQYF
.	TRBV5-1	TRBJ1-2	TRBD1	TGCGCCAGCAGCTTGGAGGGGGACAGGGGGCGCATGGAAGGCTACACTTTC	CASSLEGDRGRMEGYTF
few	TRBV7-2	TRBJ2-7	.	TGTGCCAGCAGCGCCGGGACGGTCCACGAGCAGTACTTC	CASSAGTVHEQYF
.	TRBV10-3	TRBJ1-6	.	TGTGCCATCAGTGAGTCGAAATTTCGTGATTCTAATTCACCCCTCCACTTT	CAISESKFRDSNSPLHF
once	TRBV28	TRBJ2-7	TRBD2	TGTGCCAGCAGTCTGGGGGGACTAACCGTCTACGAGCAGTACTTC	CASSLGGLTVYEQYF